The rows below give T cell receptor beta chains drawn from one sample of a study of T cells in Graves' hyperthyroidism and ophthalmopathy. In TCRdb, the multiplex PCR reads were re-called with MiXCR into one record per CDR3 protein. The sample carries 550,000 to 700,000 distinct CDR3 sequences, about 43% recorded once. The sample was peripheral blood or thyroid tissue (not recorded which). The receptors derive from an adult woman with Graves' disease, either hyperthyroidism or ophthalmopathy (not recorded which). The CDR3 runs from the conserved cysteine through the conserved F or W.

cdr3_aa	v_call
CASSLVPGDYEQYF	TRBV11-2
CASRPIAGGLEQYF	TRBV12-3/TRBV12-4
CSDRGTGISEAFF	TRBV29-1
CASSLDTGDTGELFF	TRBV5-1
CAISGSKNGYTEAFF	TRBV10-3
CSATQRDSTDTQYF	TRBV20-1
CAITSSGGWGLPQHF	TRBV10-3
CASSQDFRQPQHF	TRBV4-1
CASSLTGQSSYEQYF	TRBV7-3
CSVEERQGAHGYTF	TRBV29-1
CASSPPQPTNEKLFF	TRBV7-9
CASSLGQGRRYEQYF	TRBV9
CASTKGGAKEKLFF	TRBV7-2
CASSQGRRTEAFF	TRBV14
CASSLDRGRNTEAFF	TRBV5-1
CASSTTRLAGGYEQYF	TRBV19
CAISHTPYEQYF	TRBV10-3
CARGLRRESNQPQHF	TRBV10-3
CSASSGGLIHF	TRBV20-1
CASSGDSILPGYGYTF	TRBV3-1
CASSLGGPMSSYNSPLHF	TRBV7-9
CAREGGGQPQHF	TRBV10-3
CASRPRGQGYEQYF	TRBV19
CASSIEAGGASGANVLTF	TRBV19
CASSEVGAGWGTEAFF	TRBV6-1
CASSFPGTGNTIYF	TRBV7-2
CASNRETQYF	TRBV2
CSVEAGRDSAYEQYF	TRBV29-1
CASSGFRTDNNQPQHF	TRBV12-3/TRBV12-4
CSYDFLETQYF	TRBV29-1
CASSISSGRLSYEQYF	TRBV28
CASSTGESNAGANVLTF	TRBV7-9
CASSLIPSGNTIYF	TRBV5-1
CASSLGGRYNQPQHF	TRBV7-3
CASSTYGTSGSSAYEQYF	TRBV19
CASSKRQGYTF	TRBV9
CASSFTGQVNTEAFF	TRBV5-1
CASSQAGTANNQPQHF	TRBV4-1
CAISEVQGLRWF	TRBV10-3
CASSDAGQGYEQFF	TRBV10-1